This TCR beta chain was identified during a study of OX40 agonist ivuxolimab in advanced cancers. Study details: Clinicians treated patients with ivuxolimab, an agonistic anti-OX40 (CD134) antibody. Partial responses were recorded for three patients, including one with hepatocellular carcinoma and two with cutaneous melanoma.

Study-wide findings and caveats: There was clonal expansion of CD4+ and CD8+ blood T cells by week 6 at 0.1 to 3.0 mg/kg. More expanded clones were found, on average, in CD8+ than in CD4+ T cells.

CDR1 and CDR2 (germline): SGDLS, YYNGEE. The CDR3 contains 10 residues. Trimming shortened V by 3 bases and J by 10 bases, and 5 bases separated the two germline ends. This table comes from immunoSEQ multiplex PCR, and its TCRdb copy is limited to in-frame clones, with some not included. The table has approximately 20,000 clones, approximately 80% seen once. As regards this clone: Its antigen is currently unknown.

The sample here was CD4+ or CD8+ T cells sorted from blood, taken in a trial of the OX40 agonist ivuxolimab. The clonotype was recovered from an adult with an advanced solid tumor such as melanoma, head and neck, liver or kidney cancer. V usage is TRBV9 and J usage is TRBJ2-1; D not certain. The CDR3 sequence is CASSGYEQFF. The CDR3, as DNA: TGTGCCAGCAGCGGATACGAGCAGTTCTTC.